Below, 15 T cell receptor beta chains from the same sample are listed, as sequenced in a study of T cell repertoires in cytomegalovirus infection. TCRdb reprocessed the reads with MiXCR, giving one entry per CDR3 protein. The top ten hold about 3% of the sample, which has fewer than 200,000 distinct CDR3 sequences, roughly a fifth seen once. Sequencing was performed on PBMCs. The receptors come from a human donor in good health (CMV status not recorded). Some clones in this sample may be carry-over from other donors' samples.

The gene calls are TRBV5-1 and TRBJ2-2; tentative D call: TRBD1 (5 bases). There are 16 residues in the CDR3. V was clipped by 1 base and J by 5 bases, with 15 bases between them. Germline values: CDR1 SGHRS, CDR2 YFSETQ. CDR3 in DNA: TGCGCCAGCAGCTTGTCGACCCAGGACACAACCGGGGAGCTGTTTTTT. Residues: CASSLSTQDTTGELFF.

V and J are TRBV4-1 and TRBJ2-6; D is ambiguous. V lost 1 base and J lost 0, with 13 bases in between. The CDR3 totals 18 residues. Germline V gene lookup returns CDR1 MGHRA and CDR2 YSYEKL. CDR3 loop: CASSQARSVSSGANVLTF. For the CDR3, the DNA is TGCGCCAGCAGCCAAGCCCGCAGCGTCAGCTCTGGGGCCAACGTCCTGACTTTC.

There are many counts of this clonotype. This sequence joins TRBV7-8 and TRBJ2-2; D not certain. The germline V gene has CDR1 SGHVS and CDR2 FQNEAQ. V lost 9 bases, J lost 6 bases, and 11 bases lay in between. CDR3 size: 12 residues. The CDR3 loop is CASLSGPGELFF. The CDR3 region has the DNA TGTGCCAGTCTATCCGGTCCCGGGGAGCTGTTTTTT. Looking up the rest from reference TRBV7-8 and TRBJ2-2 gives the full variable domain: GAGVSQSPRYKVAKRGQDVALRCDPISGHVSLFWYQQALGQGPEFLTYFQNEAQLDKSGLPSDRFFAERPEGSVSTLKIQRTQQEDSAVYLCASLSGPGELFFGEGSRLTVL.

This CDR3 reads CASSSPRTGTDTQYF. CDR3 bases: TGTGCCAGCAGCTCCCCCCGGACTGGCACAGATACGCAGTATTTT. The chain links TRBV7-2 to TRBJ2-3; a possible D gene is TRBD2 (5 bases). This CDR3 comprises 15 residues. V gave up 4 bases and J gave up 1 base, with 12 bases separating them. Germline V gene lookup returns CDR1 SGHTA and CDR2 FQGNSA.

This clonotype has just a few counts. The chain couples TRBV11-3 to TRBJ1-6; D is uncertain. The CDR3 length is 13 residues. The V end was cut by 1 base, the J end by 10 bases, with 8 bases between. Germline values: CDR1 SGHNT, CDR2 YENEEA. As DNA, the CDR3 is TGTGCCAGCAGCTTAGGAGCCCGGTCACCCCTCCACTTT. Encoded protein: CASSLGARSPLHF.

This clonotype was seen repeatedly, ten times or more. V and J are TRBV7-9 and TRBJ2-2; 8 bases are shared with TRBD1. The CDR3 is 15 residues long. Looked up from germline, CDR1 is SEHNR and CDR2 is FQNEAQ (reference sequence). The V segment lost 3 bases and the J segment 2 bases; nucleotides outside the gene matches: 2. CDR3 bases: TGTGCCAGCAGCTTTGGGACAGGCAACACCGGGGAGCTGTTTTTT. It is translated as CASSFGTGNTGELFF.

This clonotype has more than one count but fewer than ten. The chain has TRBV6-1 and TRBJ1-1; no firm D call. This CDR3 is built from 12 residues. Trimming removed 7 bases from V and 3 bases from J, with 9 bases in between. Per the germline V gene, CDR1 is MNHNS and CDR2 is SASEGT. The CDR3, as DNA: TGTGCCAGCACTCTACAGTACACTGAAGCTTTCTTT. Residues: CASTLQYTEAFF.

This clonotype qualifies as medium-sized. V gene TRBV7-2 combines with J gene TRBJ2-3; D ambiguous. The CDR3 length is 13 residues. Germline CDR1 is SGHTA and CDR2 is FQGNSA. V lost 5 bases and J lost 4, with 10 bases in between. CDR3 coding DNA: TGTGCCAGCAGCAGGATCGTCGCAGATACGCAGTATTTT. It yields the protein CASSRIVADTQYF.

This clonotype was counted once. The chain recombines TRBV19 with TRBJ2-1; the D gene is possibly TRBD1 (5 bases). CDR3 length equals 13 residues. CDR1 and CDR2 from the germline V gene are LNHDA and SQIVND (reference sequence). Trimming took off 10 bases at V and 5 bases at J, with 15 bases between the two ends. DNA for the CDR3: TGTGCCACCAGGGTTCTTTCGGACAATGAGCAGTTCTTC. Its protein is CATRVLSDNEQFF.

The chain recombines TRBV7-9 with TRBJ1-2; no firm D call. Trimming shortened V by 6 bases and J by 0 bases, and 5 bases separated the two germline ends. The CDR3 consists of 12 residues. CDR1 and CDR2 (germline): SEHNR, FQNEAQ (reference sequence). DNA of the CDR3: TGTGCCAGCAGTGGGACTAACTATGGCTACACCTTC. Residues: CASSGTNYGYTF.

This clonotype was found many times. The V and J genes are TRBV7-2 and TRBJ2-1; TRBD2 agrees at 10 bases. This CDR3 is built from 16 residues. V lost 5 bases to trimming and J lost 6 bases; unmatched junction nucleotides: 10. Germline loops: CDR1 SGHTA, CDR2 FQGNSA. CDR3 bases: TGTGCCAGCAGCGGTAGAGTGCTAGCGGGAGTCAATGAGCAGTTCTTC. It specifies CASSGRVLAGVNEQFF.

The chain uses TRBV7-2 and TRBJ2-5, with D unclear. Germline CDR1 SGHTA, CDR2 FQGNSA. Trimming removed 3 bases from V and 7 bases from J, with 12 bases in between. The CDR3 runs to 13 residues. The CDR3, as DNA: TGTGCCAGCAGCTTCGGTTTCCCAGGGACCCAGTACTTC. It translates to CASSFGFPGTQYF.

This clonotype was counted between two and nine times. V usage is TRBV6-1 and J usage is TRBJ2-5; 11 bases agree with TRBD2. In germline, CDR1 is MNHNS, CDR2 SASEGT. CDR3 length: 15 amino acids. Germline trimming cut 4 bases from V and 5 bases from J; bases unmatched to any gene: 6. This chain's CDR3 is CASSVGTSGWETQYF. CDR3 in DNA: TGTGCCAGCAGTGTCGGGACTAGCGGTTGGGAGACCCAGTACTTC.

The chain uses TRBV14 and TRBJ2-7; no clear D gene. Germline V CDR1 and CDR2: SGHDN, FVKESK. Trimming removed 0 bases from V and 3 bases from J, with 12 bases in between. The CDR3 has 15 residues. CDR3 protein: CASSQEPITFYEQYF. The CDR3 DNA reads as TGTGCCAGCAGCCAAGAGCCCATTACCTTCTACGAGCAGTACTTC.

This clonotype occurred a few times. This sequence joins TRBV7-8 and TRBJ2-3; TRBD1 matches 7 bases. V trimming: 5 bases; J trimming: 2 bases; junction bases outside the gene matches: 7. The germline gives CDR1 SGHVS, CDR2 FQNEAQ. This CDR3 region has 15 residues. CDR3 sequence reads: CASSPQGTPTDTQYF. In DNA form, the CDR3 reads TGTGCCAGCAGCCCACAGGGGACCCCCACAGATACGCAGTATTTT.